These 18 T cell receptor beta chains were all obtained from the same sample, sequenced in a study of ipilimumab plus nivolumab after autologous stem cell transplantation. Assay: immunoSEQ multiplex PCR; the TCRdb copy retains only in-frame clones and omits some. The sample lists 8,000 to 11,000 clones; nearly 80% were seen once. The input for sequencing was PBMCs, taken in a trial of ipilimumab plus nivolumab as post-transplant consolidation. Receptors originate from a male donor with diffuse large B-cell lymphoma.

The chain joins TRBV10-3 to TRBJ2-1; D may match TRBD1 or TRBD2 (6 bases each). CDR3 length: 16 residues. Per the germline V gene, CDR1 is ENHRY and CDR2 is SYGVKD. V shed 0 bases and J shed 7 bases, with 16 bases lying between them. The CDR3: CAISESRLEGGNEQFF. In nucleotides, the CDR3 is TGTGCCATCAGTGAGTCTCGACTAGAGGGGGGAAATGAGCAGTTCTTC.

This clone showed up just a few times. The chain has TRBV10-3 and TRBJ1-2; D unclear. The CDR3 is 12 residues long. Germline lookup yields CDR1 ENHRY and CDR2 SYGVKD. Trimming shortened V by 7 bases and J by 4 bases, and 10 bases separated the two germline ends. CDR3 residues: CAITDVGYGYTF. In DNA form, the CDR3 reads TGTGCCATCACCGACGTCGGCTATGGCTACACCTTC.

This rearrangement joins TRBV7-4 to TRBJ1-5; a weak D match, TRBD1 (5 bases). Trimming left V 5 bases short and J 3 bases short, with 11 bases between. Germline CDR1 and CDR2: SGHVT and SQSDAQ. CDR3 length: 14 amino acids. CDR3 DNA sequence: TGTGCCAGCAGCCCCCAGGGCCCCAATCAGCCCCAGCATTTT. Translation gives CASSPQGPNQPQHF.

The J gene is TRBJ1-5, the V gene TRBV28, with 7 bases lining up with TRBD1. Germline V lookup: CDR1 MDHEN, CDR2 SYDVKM. V shed 6 bases, J shed 0 bases, and the junction held 2 bases outside the gene matches. This CDR3 has 14 residues. The CDR3 coding sequence is TGTGCCAGCAGCGGGGACAGTAGCAATCAGCCCCAGCATTTT. This gives the protein CASSGDSSNQPQHF.

This clone is a singleton in its sample. V gene TRBV2 combines with J gene TRBJ2-7, with D perhaps being TRBD1 or TRBD2 (6 bases each). This CDR3 spans 14 amino acids. Germline V CDR1 and CDR2: SNHLY, FYNNEI. V was shortened by 3 bases and J by 5 bases, with 14 bases between the two germline ends. The CDR3 DNA reads TGTGCCAGCAGTGAGATGGGGGGCCCTAACGAGCAGTACTTC. Its protein product is CASSEMGGPNEQYF. Variable domain in full (rest from reference TRBV2 and TRBJ2-7): EPEVTQTPSHQVTQMGQEVILRCVPISNHLYFYWYRQILGQKVEFLVSFYNNEISEKSEIFDDQFSVERPDGSNFTLKIRSTKLEDSAMYFCASSEMGGPNEQYFGPGTRLTVT.

This rearrangement joins TRBV30 to TRBJ1-4; perhaps TRBD1 as D (5 bases). The ends were cut back, 8 bases at V and 4 bases at J, with 17 bases in the middle. CDR1 is GTSNPN, CDR2 SVGIG, per germline (reference sequence). This CDR3 region has 14 residues. The CDR3: CAVVVWGNNEKLFF. In DNA form, the CDR3 reads TGTGCCGTCGTTGTGTGGGGCAATAATGAAAAACTGTTTTTT.

This clone has only a few counts. The gene calls are TRBV19 and TRBJ2-7; 9 bases line up with TRBD1. The CDR3 is 17 amino acids. Germline-derived CDR1 and CDR2 are LNHDA and SQIVND (reference sequence). Unmatched junction bases numbered 8, after V lost 2 bases and J lost 0 bases. Here the CDR3 DNA reads TGTGCCAGTAGTATATCTTGGGGACAGGGCTACTCCTACGAGCAGTACTTC. Its translation: CASSISWGQGYSYEQYF.

This rearrangement joins TRBV7-2 to TRBJ2-7; a weak D match, TRBD2 (5 bases). The CDR3 spans 12 residues. The ends were cut back, 8 bases at V and 1 base at J, with 9 bases in the middle. CDR1 and CDR2 (germline): SGHTA, FQGNSA. The CDR3 reads CASGGGSYEQYF. The CDR3 coding sequence is TGTGCCAGCGGAGGCGGATCCTACGAGCAGTACTTC.

The chain uses TRBV5-8 and TRBJ2-7; TRBD1 matches at 8 bases. Germline V gives CDR1 SGHTS, CDR2 YDEGEE. The V and J ends lost 4 bases and 3 bases, in that order; junction bases with no gene match: 6. This CDR3 is 14 amino acids long. CDR3 loop: CASSVDRARYEQYF. The CDR3 region has the DNA TGTGCCAGCAGCGTGGACAGGGCTCGCTACGAGCAGTACTTC.

V usage is TRBV28 and J usage is TRBJ1-5, with 7 bases fitting TRBD1. From germline, CDR1 is MDHEN and CDR2 SYDVKM. This CDR3 spans 15 amino acids. V trimming: 3 bases; J trimming: 6 bases; junction bases outside the gene matches: 8. The CDR3 nucleotides are TGTGCCAGCAGTTTCTTTGGCCAGGGGGGTCAGCCCCAGCATTTT. Protein sequence: CASSFFGQGGQPQHF.

This clone has only a few counts. The chain links TRBV18 to TRBJ1-2; D gene unclear. The germline V and J ends were trimmed by 2 bases and 5 bases, with 6 bases remaining between them. In germline, CDR1 is KGHSH, CDR2 LQKENI. The CDR3 spans 12 residues. CDR3 coding DNA: TGTGCCAGCTCACCATCTGGATATGGCTACACCTTC. It codes for CASSPSGYGYTF.

The chain employs TRBV30 and TRBJ1-1; weak D call: TRBD1 (5 bases). V lost 8 bases and J lost 8, with 21 bases in between. The CDR3 is made up of 13 amino acids. Germline V lookup: CDR1 GTSNPN, CDR2 SVGIG (reference sequence). The CDR3 DNA reads as TGTGCCGGAGGCCCATTTGAGACAGCGGAAGCTTTCTTT. This gives the protein CAGGPFETAEAFF.

This chain uses TRBV7-8 with TRBJ2-3; no definite D call. Germline V gene data show CDR1 as SGHVS and CDR2 as FQNEAQ. The CDR3 consists of 14 residues. Trimming removed 7 bases from V and 2 bases from J, with 13 bases in between. DNA for the CDR3: TGTGCCAGCATCCTCGACCCCCTCACAGATACGCAGTATTTT. It encodes CASILDPLTDTQYF. Complete variable domain (other parts from reference TRBV7-8 and TRBJ2-3): GAGVSQSPRYKVAKRGQDVALRCDPISGHVSLFWYQQALGQGPEFLTYFQNEAQLDKSGLPSDRFFAERPEGSVSTLKIQRTQQEDSAVYLCASILDPLTDTQYFGPGTRLTVL.

The chain links TRBV11-1 to TRBJ1-1; D gene unclear. Germline V gene data show CDR1 as SGHAT and CDR2 as FQDESV (reference sequence). CDR3 length: 11 amino acids. Deletions cut 7 bases from V and 5 bases from J, with 8 bases between. The CDR3 nucleotides read TGTGCCAGCACCTCGAGGACTGAAGCTTTCTTT. This encodes CASTSRTEAFF.

This rearrangement joins TRBV6-5 to TRBJ2-1; 8 bases match TRBD2. From germline, CDR1 is MNHEY and CDR2 SVGAGI. The CDR3 is 14 amino acids. With V trimmed by 5 bases and J by 3 bases, 3 bases remained unmatched. The CDR3 bases are TGTGCCAGCAGTGCGCTAGCGGGCTACAATGAGCAGTTCTTC. Translation: CASSALAGYNEQFF.

This clone was counted once. The V gene is TRBV9, the J gene TRBJ2-1; 9 bases align to TRBD2. The CDR3 has 15 residues. Per germline, CDR1 SGDLS and CDR2 YYNGEE. V lost 4 bases, J lost 11 bases, and 13 bases stayed unmatched. CDR3 nucleotides: TGTGCCAGCAGCCCCCAGCGGGGGGCCTTTAGAAAGCAGTTCTTC. This sequence encodes CASSPQRGAFRKQFF.

The V gene is TRBV6-6, the J gene TRBJ2-6; D not resolved. Germline V lookup: CDR1 MNHNY, CDR2 SVGAGI (reference sequence). CDR3 length: 13 amino acids. The V end was cut by 7 bases, the J end by 0 bases, with 4 bases between. The CDR3 spells CASTYSGANVLTF. The CDR3 DNA sequence: TGTGCCAGCACCTACTCTGGGGCCAACGTCCTGACTTTC.

A note on this clone: Within the sample, other DNA sequences also encode this same CDR3. V is TRBV19 and J is TRBJ1-3; D gene uncertain. V shed 4 bases and J shed 0 bases, with 10 bases lying between them. The CDR3 is 15 residues long. Germline-derived CDR1 and CDR2 are LNHDA and SQIVND (reference sequence). The CDR3: CASSTRRRSGNTIYF. In nucleotides, the CDR3 is TGTGCCAGTAGTACCCGACGGCGCTCTGGAAACACCATATATTTT.